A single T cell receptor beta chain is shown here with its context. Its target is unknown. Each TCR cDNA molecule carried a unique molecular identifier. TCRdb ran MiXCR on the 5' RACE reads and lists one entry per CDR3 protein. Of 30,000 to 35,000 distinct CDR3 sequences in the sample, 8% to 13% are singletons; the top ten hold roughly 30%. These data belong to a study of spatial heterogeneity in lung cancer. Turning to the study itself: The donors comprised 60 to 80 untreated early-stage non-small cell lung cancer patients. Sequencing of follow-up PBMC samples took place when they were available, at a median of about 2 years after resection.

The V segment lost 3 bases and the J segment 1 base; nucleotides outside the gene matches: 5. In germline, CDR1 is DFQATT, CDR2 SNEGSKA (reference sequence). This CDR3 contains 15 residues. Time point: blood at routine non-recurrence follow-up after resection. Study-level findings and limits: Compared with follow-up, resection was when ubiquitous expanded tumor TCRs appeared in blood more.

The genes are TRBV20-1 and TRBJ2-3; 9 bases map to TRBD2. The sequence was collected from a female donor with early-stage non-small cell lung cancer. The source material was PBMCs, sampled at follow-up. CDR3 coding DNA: TGCAGTGCTAGTGAGCTAGCGGGGCGCACAGATACGCAGTATTTT. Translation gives CSASELAGRTDTQYF.